These 12 T cell receptor beta chains came from one sample sequenced in a study of blood T cell repertoires in COVID-19. Only in-frame clones appear in the TCRdb table, and some are missing; sequencing was by immunoSEQ multiplex PCR. The table records tens of thousands of clones, 90% to 95% of them present only once. The sequenced sample consisted of peripheral blood. The receptors stem from a man aged 65-85 years with active COVID-19.

The chain combines TRBV7-9 with TRBJ1-2; 8 bases line up with TRBD1. V gave up 5 bases and J gave up 13 bases; unmatched junction bases: 12. CDR1 SEHNR and CDR2 FQNEAQ come from the germline V gene (reference sequence). The CDR3 sequence is 13 residues long. In nucleotides, the CDR3 is TGTGCCAGCAGCCCCATACAGGGGGAGAAGGGCACCTTC. It is translated as CASSPIQGEKGTF. Full variable domain (remainder filled in from reference TRBV7-9 and TRBJ1-2): DTGVSQNPRHKITKRGQNVTFRCDPISEHNRLYWYRQTLGQGPEFLTYFQNEAQLEKSRLLSDRFSAERPKGSFSTLEIQRTEQGDSAMYLCASSPIQGEKGTFGSGTRLTVV.

The J gene is TRBJ2-3, the V gene TRBV12-3 or TRBV12-4; 7 bases match TRBD2. The CDR3 spans 12 residues. V shed 8 bases, J shed 6 bases, and the junction held 5 bases outside the gene matches. This CDR3 reads CASCAGVDTQYF. CDR3 DNA sequence: TGTGCCAGCTGTGCGGGGGTCGATACGCAGTATTTT.

The chain is built from TRBV11-3 and TRBJ2-2, with D unclear. V lost 5 bases and J lost 5, with 15 bases in between. CDR1 is SGHNT and CDR2 is YENEEA in the germline V gene. The CDR3 covers 15 residues. The CDR3 protein is CASSSRSRNTGELFF. The CDR3, as DNA: TGTGCCAGCAGCAGCAGGTCCCGAAATACCGGGGAGCTGTTTTTT.

The chain employs TRBV7-8 and TRBJ2-5; 10 bases line up with TRBD2. V lost 4 bases to trimming and J lost 5 bases; unmatched junction nucleotides: 13. Germline loops: CDR1 SGHVS, CDR2 FQNEAQ. CDR3 size: 17 residues. The CDR3 here is CASSSLGRAGGQETQYF. CDR3 sequence (DNA): TGTGCCAGCAGCTCGTTGGGTAGAGCGGGAGGGCAGGAGACCCAGTACTTC.

The rearrangement links TRBV28 to TRBJ1-2; D is unclear. V lost 4 bases and J lost 5, with 17 bases in between. CDR3 length equals 15 residues. CDR1 is MDHEN and CDR2 is SYDVKM in the germline V gene. The CDR3 region is CASSSPGYYPYGYTF. The CDR3 region has the DNA TGTGCCAGCAGTTCCCCCGGGTACTACCCATATGGCTACACCTTC.

V usage is TRBV11-3 and J usage is TRBJ2-3; 10 nucleotides line up with TRBD2. The CDR3 covers 14 residues. With V trimmed by 4 bases and J by 5 bases, 3 bases remained unmatched. Per the germline V gene, CDR1 is SGHNT and CDR2 is YENEEA. The CDR3 region has the DNA TGTGCCAGCAGCTCTAGACTAGCGGGAGATACGCAGTATTTT. Translation: CASSSRLAGDTQYF.

The J gene is TRBJ2-1, the V gene TRBV2; perhaps TRBD1 as D (5 bases). V gave up 2 bases and J gave up 0 bases, with 8 bases separating them. Germline CDR1 reads SNHLY; CDR2 reads FYNNEI. CDR3 size: 15 residues. The CDR3 is CASSETGSSYNEQFF. CDR3 coding DNA: TGTGCCAGCAGTGAAACAGGAAGCTCCTACAATGAGCAGTTCTTC. Together with reference TRBV2 and TRBJ2-1, the CDR3 gives the full variable domain: EPEVTQTPSHQVTQMGQEVILRCVPISNHLYFYWYRQILGQKVEFLVSFYNNEISEKSEIFDDQFSVERPDGSNFTLKIRSTKLEDSAMYFCASSETGSSYNEQFFGPGTRLTVL.

This chain links TRBV3-1 (or the pseudogene TRBV3-2) with TRBJ2-1, with 7 nucleotides matching TRBD2. From germline, CDR1 is LGHDT and CDR2 YNNKEL (reference sequence). The length of the CDR3 is 12 residues. Losses at the gene ends were 6 bases for V and 11 bases for J; bases not matched to a gene: 7. DNA of the CDR3: TGTGCCAGCAGTACCTTGCGGGAGAAGCAGTTCTTC. It codes for CASSTLREKQFF.

The J gene is TRBJ2-5, the V gene TRBV11-3; TRBD2 aligns across 8 bases. With 5 bases clipped from V and 7 bases from J, the junction kept 12 bases outside the gene matches. The CDR3 is 15 residues long. Germline CDR1 is SGHNT and CDR2 is YENEEA. CDR3 amino acids: CASSHTSGSIGTQYF. The CDR3 nucleotides are TGTGCCAGCAGCCATACTAGCGGATCCATTGGGACCCAGTACTTC.

The chain has TRBV4-2 and TRBJ2-7, with D tentatively TRBD2 (6 bases). The CDR3 covers 15 residues. V was cut by 1 base and J by 2 bases, with 12 bases left in between. Germline CDR1 and CDR2: LGHNA and YNFKEQ. CDR3 coding DNA: TGTGCCAGCAGCCAAGCGGCTAGCGATCCCTACGAGCAGTACTTC. Its protein is CASSQAASDPYEQYF.

This chain joins TRBV19 and TRBJ1-5; unclear D gene. The V gene lost 5 bases and the J gene lost 6 bases, with 11 bases spanning the gap. The CDR3 length is 13 residues. CDR1 is LNHDA and CDR2 is SQIVND in the germline V gene (reference sequence). The CDR3 coding sequence is TGTGCCAGTAGTTACGGCTTAGCTCAGCCCCAGCATTTT. Translation gives CASSYGLAQPQHF.

CDR3 nucleotide sequence: TGCGCCAGCAGCTTGGGGACAGCTATAAATTCACCCCTCCACTTT. This codes for CASSLGTAINSPLHF. The V call is TRBV5-1, the J call TRBJ1-6, with D possibly TRBD1 on 6 matching bases. The V and J ends lost 0 bases and 7 bases respectively, with 11 bases between them. Germline lookup yields CDR1 SGHRS and CDR2 YFSETQ. This CDR3 contains 15 residues. The entire variable domain, with the rest obtained from reference TRBV5-1 and TRBJ1-6, is as follows: KAGVTQTPRYLIKTRGQQVTLSCSPISGHRSVSWYQQTPGQGLQFLFEYFSETQRNKGNFPGRFSGRQFSNSRSEMNVSTLELGDSALYLCASSLGTAINSPLHFGNGTRLTVT.